This note documents a single T cell receptor beta chain sequence. The target antigen is unknown. These data come from a study of early T cells in non-severe SARS-CoV-2 infection. TCRdb used MiXCR to reprocess the 5' RACE reads, holding one entry per CDR3 protein. The sample includes 60,000 or so distinct CDR3 sequences, around 13% of them seen just once. Trimming pared 1 base from V and 8 bases from J, leaving 8 bases between. In germline, CDR1 is SGHTA, CDR2 FQGNSA. This CDR3 region has 13 residues. Study-wide points: Private and CD4 specificities were missed by VDJdb matching, which favored anti-spike CD8 responses.

This TCR derives from an adult who was a healthcare worker with PCR-confirmed SARS-CoV-2 infection or an uninfected control (not recorded which). The sample here was whole blood, taken at baseline. This sequence joins TRBV7-2 and TRBJ2-2; no definite D call. The CDR3 protein is CASSLVMNGELFF. CDR3 in DNA: TGTGCCAGCAGCTTAGTGATGAATGGGGAGCTGTTTTTT.